One and the same sample provided the 13 T cell receptor beta chains below, sequenced in a study of blood T cells in healthy people across ages. Primed by a sample-barcoded 5' primer and a J-beta primer mix, a second PCR proceeded for roughly 7 to 11 cycles. TCRdb used MiXCR to reprocess the 5' RACE reads, holding one entry per CDR3 protein. The sample holds hundreds of thousands of distinct CDR3 sequences, over 20% seen once. What was sequenced was blood. Source of these receptors: a man between 65 and 85 years old in good health.

This sequence joins TRBV5-1 and TRBJ1-5; tentatively, D is TRBD1 (6 bases). Trimming left V 1 base short and J 6 bases short, with 14 bases between. The CDR3 has 15 residues. Germline V gene sequence: CDR1 SGHRS, CDR2 YFSETQ. This CDR3 is CASSLWAGEGQPQHF. CDR3 DNA: TGCGCCAGCAGCTTGTGGGCAGGGGAAGGTCAGCCCCAGCATTTT. The variable domain in full, completed from reference TRBV5-1 and TRBJ1-5, reads KAGVTQTPRYLIKTRGQQVTLSCSPISGHRSVSWYQQTPGQGLQFLFEYFSETQRNKGNFPGRFSGRQFSNSRSEMNVSTLELGDSALYLCASSLWAGEGQPQHFGDGTRLSIL.

This clonotype was detected a few times. At one of its ends the junction is not consistent with the germline gene, which may arise from a read error. This rearrangement joins TRBV27 to TRBJ2-3; no reliable D call. The CDR3 sequence is 14 residues long. Germline CDR1 reads MNHEY; CDR2 reads SMNVEV (reference sequence). In nucleotides, the CDR3 is TGTGCCAGCTCTCCTAGGCTAAGCACAGATGCGCAGTATTTT. This gives the protein CASSPRLSTDAQYF.

CDR3 sequence reads: CSARAPGAGSTDTQYF. As DNA, the CDR3 is TGCAGTGCTAGAGCCCCTGGAGCGGGAAGCACAGATACGCAGTATTTT. The rearrangement uses TRBV20-1 and TRBJ2-3; 7 nucleotides match TRBD2. The CDR3 is 16 amino acids. The germline gives CDR1 DFQATT, CDR2 SNEGSKA (reference sequence). J was trimmed by 0 bases and V by 1 base; bases with no gene match: 7.

The sample holds a few counts of this clonotype. One end of the junction does not line up with germline, which may come from a read error. This sequence joins TRBV14 and TRBJ2-5; maybe TRBD2 (6 bases). This CDR3 is 12 amino acids long. CDR1 is SGHDN and CDR2 is FVKESK in the germline V gene. The CDR3, as DNA: TGTGCCAGCAGCCAAGGGGGGACTCAGACTTTCTTC. Translating gives CASSQGGTQTFF.

This chain links TRBV6-6 with TRBJ1-4, with no clear D. The CDR3 totals 11 residues. Germline V gene lookup returns CDR1 MNHNY and CDR2 SVGAGI (reference sequence). The V gene lost 6 bases and the J gene lost 8 bases, with 7 bases spanning the gap. The CDR3 reads CASRSQEKLFF. In DNA, the CDR3 is TGTGCCAGCAGATCTCAAGAAAAACTGTTTTTT.

This clonotype has a single count. The chain employs TRBV29-1 and TRBJ1-2; 9 positions agree with TRBD1. V trimming: 4 bases; J trimming: 5 bases; junction bases outside the gene matches: 5. The CDR3 is 13 amino acids. Germline V CDR1 and CDR2: SQVTM, ANQGSEA. As DNA, the CDR3 is TGCAGCGTTGGGGACAGGGCGGGGTATGGCTACACCTTC. It translates to CSVGDRAGYGYTF.

V is TRBV20-1 and J is TRBJ2-3; D possibly corresponds to TRBD2 (5 bases). Trimming took off 3 bases at V and 0 bases at J, with 13 bases between the two ends. The CDR3 contains 15 residues. The V gene's germline CDR1 is DFQATT and CDR2 SNEGSKA (reference sequence). In nucleotides, the CDR3 is TGCAGTGCTAGTTCTCCAGCGGCTAGCACAGATACGCAGTATTTT. Protein product: CSASSPAASTDTQYF.

The chain joins TRBV28 to TRBJ2-1; possibly TRBD2 for D (6 bases). Germline V gene data show CDR1 as MDHEN and CDR2 as SYDVKM. V lost 11 bases, J lost 4 bases, and 12 bases lay in between. The CDR3 runs to 12 residues. The CDR3 region is CALGAGYNEQFF. The CDR3 DNA reads TGTGCCCTCGGGGCGGGGTACAATGAGCAGTTCTTC.

Only a few counts were recorded for this clonotype. The chain has TRBV20-1 and TRBJ2-5, with D uncertain. The V end was cut by 3 bases, the J end by 0 bases, with 17 bases between. The length of the CDR3 is 16 residues. Germline CDR1 reads DFQATT; CDR2 reads SNEGSKA (reference sequence). The CDR3 nucleotides read TGCAGTGCTAGGGCGTGGAGCCCACAGTACCAAGAGACCCAGTACTTC. As protein: CSARAWSPQYQETQYF.

A few counts support this clonotype. This chain connects TRBV5-1 to TRBJ1-2; D not resolved. Trimming removed 2 bases at V and 0 bases at J, with 14 bases between. Germline loops: CDR1 SGHRS, CDR2 YFSETQ. This CDR3 contains 16 residues. The CDR3 protein is CASSFVRNTANYGYTF. The CDR3 nucleotides read TGCGCCAGCAGCTTTGTCAGAAACACAGCTAACTATGGCTACACCTTC.

J is TRBJ2-1 and V is TRBV7-2; D ambiguous. The CDR3 covers 13 residues. Germline V CDR1 and CDR2: SGHTA, FQGNSA. Trimming shortened V by 5 bases and J by 5 bases, and 10 bases separated the two germline ends. The DNA for the CDR3 is TGTGCCAGCAGCCCTAATAGTAACAATGAGCAGTTCTTC. It is translated as CASSPNSNNEQFF.

The J gene is TRBJ2-5, the V gene TRBV6-5; D might be TRBD2 (6 bases). The V gene's germline CDR1 is MNHEY and CDR2 SVGAGI. Trimming pared 2 bases from V and 1 base from J, leaving 8 bases between. This CDR3 contains 14 residues. CDR3 DNA: TGTGCCAGCAGTTACGGTAGCGGCCAAGAGACCCAGTACTTC. Protein sequence: CASSYGSGQETQYF.

This chain links TRBV12-3 or TRBV12-4 with TRBJ1-2; D not resolved. The V end was cut by 6 bases, the J end by 5 bases, with 4 bases between. CDR3 length: 10 residues. CDR3 DNA sequence: TGTGCCAGCAGCCAATATGGCTACACCTTC. Its protein product is CASSQYGYTF.